These 26 T cell receptor beta chains were all obtained from the same sample, sequenced in a study of CD8 T cells in Susac syndrome. A quantity of 0.5 to 1 ug RNA underwent reverse transcription using random hexamers. TCRdb re-called the immunoSEQ multiplex PCR reads through MiXCR, storing one row per CDR3 protein. This sample has roughly 160,000 distinct CDR3 sequences, with more than 90% found just once. The specimen was CD4+ T cells from PBMCs. All receptors come from a human donor in good health.

The rearrangement links TRBV7-3 to TRBJ2-5, with D unclear. V lost 2 bases, J lost 1 base, and 5 bases lay in between. Germline V lookup: CDR1 SGHTA, CDR2 FQGTGA. This CDR3 is built from 13 residues. The CDR3 bases are TGTGCCAGCAGCTTATGGACCCAAGAGACCCAGTACTTC. Translating it yields CASSLWTQETQYF.

This clonotype was counted only a few times. This chain uses TRBV18 with TRBJ1-2, with no clear D. The V end was cut by 4 bases, the J end by 2 bases, with 5 bases between. The CDR3 has 12 residues. Germline V CDR1 and CDR2: KGHSH, LQKENI. This CDR3 reads CASSRENYGYTF. CDR3 nucleotides: TGTGCCAGCTCACGGGAAAACTATGGCTACACCTTC.

This rearrangement joins TRBV20-1 to TRBJ2-1; a possible D gene is TRBD2 (6 bases). Germline CDR1 reads DFQATT; CDR2 reads SNEGSKA (reference sequence). The CDR3 covers 13 residues. V shed 3 bases and J shed 8 bases, with 14 bases lying between them. The CDR3 loop reads CSASRLVIDEQFF. The CDR3 nucleotides read TGCAGTGCTAGCCGACTAGTTATCGATGAGCAGTTCTTC.

The rearrangement links TRBV7-9 to TRBJ1-1; 9 bases agree with TRBD1. V was pared by 5 bases and J by 4 bases, with 11 bases of the junction left unmatched. CDR1 is SEHNR, CDR2 FQNEAQ, per germline (reference sequence). The CDR3 is 16 amino acids. CDR3 residues: CASSARPGQGSTEAFF. CDR3 DNA sequence: TGTGCCAGCAGCGCCCGACCGGGACAGGGAAGCACTGAAGCTTTCTTT.

The sample holds one count of this clonotype. The chain combines TRBV3-1 with TRBJ2-7, with D possibly TRBD1 on 6 matching bases. CDR3 length equals 14 residues. Germline CDR1 LGHDT, CDR2 YNNKEL (reference sequence). The germline V and J ends were trimmed by 4 bases and 5 bases, with 15 bases remaining between them. The CDR3 nucleotides are TGTGCCAGCAGCCCTTCGACAGGAATGGACGAGCAGTACTTC. Translation: CASSPSTGMDEQYF.

DNA of the CDR3: TGTGCCAGCAGTACCCCGCGGACAGGGGACTATGGCTACACCTTC. Translation: CASSTPRTGDYGYTF. This chain connects TRBV28 to TRBJ1-2, with TRBD1 matching 9 bases. V was pared by 5 bases and J by 3 bases, with 7 bases of the junction left unmatched. This CDR3 spans 15 amino acids. Germline V gene lookup returns CDR1 MDHEN and CDR2 SYDVKM.

This chain connects TRBV7-8 to TRBJ2-2, with a possible D match to TRBD2 (6 bases). The CDR3 contains 13 residues. Trimming left V 10 bases short and J 7 bases short, with 16 bases between. Per germline, CDR1 SGHVS and CDR2 FQNEAQ. CDR3 nucleotide sequence: TGTGCCACGTCGACTAGTTTAAGCGGGGAGCTGTTTTTT. It is translated as CATSTSLSGELFF.

The rearrangement links TRBV14 to TRBJ1-1; 11 bases are shared with TRBD1. J was trimmed by 1 base and V by 2 bases; bases with no gene match: 6. The germline CDR1 and CDR2 sequences are SGHDN and FVKESK. The CDR3 length is 17 residues. CDR3 bases: TGTGCCAGCAGCCAATTACCGGGACAGGGGGAGAACACTGAAGCTTTCTTT. This gives the protein CASSQLPGQGENTEAFF.

The rearrangement links TRBV15 to TRBJ1-2, with TRBD1 matching over 9 bases. The CDR3 is 13 residues long. The germline V gene encodes CDR1 LNHNV and CDR2 YYDKDF (reference sequence). The junction had 4 bases not matched to a gene; V was cut back by 3 bases and J by 8 bases. The CDR3 is CATSRGQGEGYTF. The CDR3 bases are TGTGCCACCAGCAGGGGACAGGGAGAAGGCTACACCTTC.

This clonotype was counted once. The chain employs TRBV20-1 and TRBJ2-7, with D possibly being TRBD1 (6 bases). The CDR3 spans 15 residues. Germline V gene data show CDR1 as DFQATT and CDR2 as SNEGSKA (reference sequence). V was shortened by 0 bases and J by 3 bases, with 15 bases between the two germline ends. CDR3: CSARDTGGQRYEQYF. Here the CDR3 DNA reads TGCAGTGCTAGAGATACCGGCGGACAGCGCTACGAGCAGTACTTC.

The count of this clonotype is one. The chain links TRBV29-1 to TRBJ1-4, with D hard to call. The CDR3 runs 17 residues. V lost 5 bases, J lost 0 bases, and 19 bases lay in between. Germline V gene sequence: CDR1 SQVTM, CDR2 ANQGSEA. In DNA, the CDR3 is TGCAGCGTTTCCCATAGGACGGAGCTTGCAACTAATGAAAAACTGTTTTTT. Translating gives CSVSHRTELATNEKLFF.

The rearrangement uses TRBV12-3 or TRBV12-4 and TRBJ1-6; D not resolved. The CDR3 is made up of 13 amino acids. The germline V and J ends were trimmed by 3 bases and 10 bases, with 10 bases remaining between them. Here the CDR3 DNA reads TGTGCCAGCAGTTTGGCCGCAAGGTCACCCCTCCACTTT. Protein product: CASSLAARSPLHF.

CDR3 sequence: CASTRGQGVSGANVLTF. CDR3 nucleotides: TGTGCCAGCACCCGCGGACAGGGGGTCTCTGGGGCCAACGTCCTGACTTTC. The chain links TRBV9 to TRBJ2-6, with 10 bases fitting TRBD1. This CDR3 has 17 residues. Germline V lookup: CDR1 SGDLS, CDR2 YYNGEE. V lost 6 bases and J lost 0; bases outside the gene matches: 6.

The chain is built from TRBV6-2 or TRBV6-3 and TRBJ2-5, with D uncertain. Germline-derived CDR1 and CDR2 are MNHEY and SVGEGT. This CDR3 has 13 amino acids. V was pared by 6 bases and J by 6 bases, with 14 bases between. This chain's CDR3 is CASSIREPQTQYF. The CDR3 DNA follows: TGTGCCAGCAGCATCCGAGAGCCGCAGACCCAGTACTTC.

CDR3 in DNA: TGTGCCACCAGTGATTCATGGGCTAGCGGGGGTGAGCAGTTCTTC. Its protein product is CATSDSWASGGEQFF. The J gene is TRBJ2-1, the V gene TRBV24-1; 10 bases map to TRBD2. J gave up 9 bases and V 2 bases, and 6 bases lay outside the gene matches. The CDR3 is 15 amino acids. Germline CDR1 and CDR2: KGHDR and SFDVKD.

This chain links TRBV30 with TRBJ1-2; D is perhaps TRBD1 (6 bases). Trimming pared 2 bases from V and 2 bases from J, leaving 9 bases between. This CDR3 region has 13 residues. CDR1 GTSNPN and CDR2 SVGIG come from the germline V gene (reference sequence). CDR3 amino acids: CAWSQTGNYGYTF. The CDR3 coding sequence is TGTGCCTGGAGTCAAACAGGGAACTATGGCTACACCTTC. Full variable domain (rest looked up from reference TRBV30 and TRBJ1-2): SQTIHQWPATLVQPVGSPLSLECTVEGTSNPNLYWYRQAAGRGLQLLFYSVGIGQISSEVPQNLSASRPQDRQFILSSKKLLLSDSGFYLCAWSQTGNYGYTFGSGTRLTVV.

This clonotype has just one count. The chain couples TRBV20-1 to TRBJ2-5; D uncertain. The length of the CDR3 is 13 residues. V was cut by 1 base and J by 3 bases, with 9 bases left in between. Germline V gives CDR1 DFQATT, CDR2 SNEGSKA (reference sequence). CDR3: CSARGVGKETQYF. Written as DNA, the CDR3 is TGCAGTGCTAGAGGTGTTGGGAAAGAGACCCAGTACTTC.

The chain has TRBV29-1 and TRBJ1-1; perhaps TRBD1 as D (5 bases). The V gene lost 4 bases and the J gene lost 3 bases, with 21 bases spanning the gap. The CDR3 has 16 amino acids. Germline-derived CDR1 and CDR2 are SQVTM and ANQGSEA. CDR3 in amino acids: CSVVRSPTEGYTEAFF. CDR3 nucleotides: TGCAGCGTTGTCCGTTCCCCGACCGAGGGGTACACTGAAGCTTTCTTT.

The chain uses TRBV10-3 and TRBJ2-3; D is possibly TRBD1 (7 bases). V was clipped by 10 bases and J by 5 bases, with 19 bases between them. The CDR3 length is 14 residues. In germline, CDR1 is ENHRY, CDR2 SYGVKD. CDR3 sequence: CATKTGTAGDTQYF. In nucleotides, the CDR3 is TGTGCCACCAAGACAGGGACTGCGGGAGATACGCAGTATTTT.

V is TRBV6-2 or TRBV6-3 and J is TRBJ2-5; tentative D call: TRBD2 (7 bases). Trimming took 5 bases from V and 1 from J, leaving 20 bases between them. The germline V gene encodes CDR1 MNHEY and CDR2 SVGEGT. CDR3 length: 17 residues. The CDR3, as DNA: TGTGCCAGCAGTCCCCGGACGCGGGGGCTAACCCAAGAGACCCAGTACTTC. Translating it yields CASSPRTRGLTQETQYF.

This clonotype was seen a few times. The V gene is TRBV15, the J gene TRBJ2-3; perhaps D is TRBD1 or TRBD2 (5 bases each). The V and J ends lost 1 base and 3 bases respectively, with 11 bases between them. This CDR3 comprises 15 residues. The germline gives CDR1 LNHNV, CDR2 YYDKDF (reference sequence). CDR3 coding DNA: TGTGCCACCAGCAGAGTCGGGACGGCAACAGATACGCAGTATTTT. Protein: CATSRVGTATDTQYF.

The chain combines TRBV3-1 with TRBJ1-1; D perhaps matches TRBD1 (5 bases). The ends were cut back, 6 bases at V and 2 bases at J, with 16 bases in the middle. The V gene's germline CDR1 is LGHDT and CDR2 YNNKEL (reference sequence). The CDR3 extends over 15 amino acids. CDR3 DNA sequence: TGTGCCAGCAGTCAGGCGGGGCAGGGAAACACTGAAGCTTTCTTT. Residues: CASSQAGQGNTEAFF.

The V and J genes are TRBV6-2 or TRBV6-3 and TRBJ2-2, with 8 bases fitting TRBD1. V lost 5 bases, J lost 0 bases, and 8 bases stayed unmatched. From germline, CDR1 is MNHEY and CDR2 SVGEGT. This CDR3 comprises 17 residues. The CDR3 reads CASSRDPGQANTGELFF. CDR3 coding DNA: TGTGCCAGCAGTAGAGATCCGGGACAGGCGAACACCGGGGAGCTGTTTTTT.

This clonotype has a single count. The J gene is TRBJ1-2, the V gene TRBV27; TRBD1 matches at 9 bases. The germline CDR1 and CDR2 sequences are MNHEY and SMNVEV (reference sequence). This CDR3 has 17 residues. After removal of 6 bases from V and 6 bases from J, the junction contained 17 bases not matched to a gene. In DNA, the CDR3 is TGTGCCAGCAGGGGCGCGACGTACAGGGGGCAAGAGGATGGCTACACCTTC. Amino acid sequence: CASRGATYRGQEDGYTF.

The chain recombines TRBV30 with TRBJ2-3; D possibly corresponds to TRBD1 (5 bases). V gave up 3 bases and J gave up 5 bases, with 27 bases separating them. The CDR3 contains 18 residues. The germline CDR1 and CDR2 sequences are GTSNPN and SVGIG (reference sequence). In nucleotides, the CDR3 is TGTGCCTGGAGCTCATTTGTGGTAGTCCAGGGAAGACGAGATACGCAGTATTTT. Its protein is CAWSSFVVVQGRRDTQYF.

V is TRBV12-3 or TRBV12-4 and J is TRBJ2-3, with a weak D call TRBD2 (6 bases). The CDR3 contains 16 residues. V was clipped by 6 bases and J by 0 bases, with 16 bases between them. CDR3 in amino acids: CASRRLGAKSTDTQYF. Written as DNA, the CDR3 is TGTGCCAGCAGGAGACTAGGGGCAAAAAGCACAGATACGCAGTATTTT.